This T cell receptor (beta chain) is from a study of blood T cell repertoires in COVID-19. This clone was observed once. As originally analysed: Amplification of reference gene primers was used by the study to estimate nucleated cell counts. Assay used: immunoSEQ multiplex PCR; TCRdb lists only in-frame clones, some missing. That table furnishes V, J and clone size, whereas the DNA furnished D and trimming. Of roughly 150,000 clones detected, 65% to 90% appear once; the ten largest clones hold 2.5% to 3%. Looked up from germline, CDR1 is SGHVS and CDR2 is FQNEAQ. Trimming cost V 3 bases and J 4 bases; bases outside gene matches: 7. This CDR3 has 16 residues.

Material for sequencing was peripheral blood. The receptor's source is a middle-aged man with acute or convalescent COVID-19. The chain has TRBV7-8 and TRBJ2-3, with 10 bases identical to TRBD2. The chain's CDR3 is CASSFKREGLADTQYF. The DNA for the CDR3 is TGTGCCAGCAGCTTTAAGCGGGAGGGCCTCGCAGATACGCAGTATTTT. Using reference TRBV7-8 and TRBJ2-3 for the parts outside the CDR3, the full variable domain is GAGVSQSPRYKVAKRGQDVALRCDPISGHVSLFWYQQALGQGPEFLTYFQNEAQLDKSGLPSDRFFAERPEGSVSTLKIQRTQQEDSAVYLCASSFKREGLADTQYFGPGTRLTVL.